The entry below gives a single T cell receptor beta chain sequence along with its context. This entry is derived from a study of blood T cell repertoires in COVID-19. Overall study context: COVID-19 samples, acute and convalescent, were from the United States, Italy and Spain.

CDR1 is SGHDT, CDR2 YYEEEE, per germline. The CDR3 covers 16 residues. The junction had 3 bases not matched to a gene; V was cut back by 0 bases and J by 2 bases. Authors' methods: Quantification of nucleated cells was approximated via reference gene primer amplification. TCRdb's table, derived via immunoSEQ multiplex PCR, lists solely in-frame clones and lacks some. V and J calls and clone size are given by that table; D and trimming were obtained from the DNA. This table has 210,000 or so clones, about 90% appearing once. V is TRBV5-6 and J is TRBJ2-1; TRBD2 aligns across 9 bases. What was sequenced was peripheral blood. This receptor was taken from a man aged 18-30 years with active or convalescent COVID-19. The CDR3 reads CASSLGPSGTYNEQFF. The CDR3 DNA reads as TGTGCCAGCAGCTTGGGACCTAGCGGGACCTACAATGAGCAGTTCTTC.